Listed below are T cell receptor beta chains from one sample, sequenced in a study of T cells after yellow fever vaccination. TCRdb re-derived calls from the 5' RACE reads in MiXCR, one entry per CDR3 protein. The data show approximately 610,000 distinct CDR3 sequences, 17% seen once. Specimen: PBMCs, collected 5 days after the first yellow fever vaccination. The receptors were sampled from a man aged 18 to 35 who received the YFV17D yellow fever vaccine. Each CDR3 is given with its conserved first and last residue. The order of the fields is CDR3 protein, CDR3 DNA, J gene, D gene, V gene, clone size. D genes are given only for firm matches. The size entry is marked missing in some rows and otherwise reads once, few, many or a size class.

CASSPTGTSNNEQFF	TGTGCCAGCAGTCCTACCGGGACTAGCAACAATGAGCAGTTCTTC	TRBJ2-1	TRBD2	TRBV2	few
CATHHRALRGQYF	TGCGCCACTCATCACCGGGCCCTACGAGGGCAGTACTTC	TRBJ2-7	NA	TRBV5-1	NA
CASSSRAGLYSNQPQHF	TGTGCCAGCAGTTCCAGGGCTGGGCTTTACAGCAATCAGCCCCAGCATTTT	TRBJ1-5	NA	TRBV12-3/TRBV12-4	NA
CASSYPRGGAVPYTQYF	TGTGCCAGCAGCTACCCCAGGGGGGGGGCGGTTCCATATACGCAGTATTTT	TRBJ2-3	NA	TRBV7-2	NA
CASSPRSGGERETQYF	TGTGCCAGCAGCCCCCGTAGCGGGGGGGAGAGAGAGACCCAGTACTTC	TRBJ2-5	TRBD2	TRBV9	many
CATKPTGNTGELFF	TGTGCCACCAAGCCGACAGGGAACACCGGGGAGCTGTTTTTT	TRBJ2-2	NA	TRBV7-2	NA
CASSFRALPGEKLFF	TGTGCCAGCAGCTTTAGGGCCCTGCCAGGGGAAAAACTGTTTTTT	TRBJ1-4	NA	TRBV7-7	NA
CASSPGGSGNTIYF	TGTGCCAGCAGCCCGGGTGGGTCTGGAAACACCATATATTTT	TRBJ1-3	NA	TRBV4-2	many
CASSQDIHTSTDTQYF	TGCGCCAGCAGCCAAGATATTCATACTAGCACAGATACGCAGTATTTT	TRBJ2-3	NA	TRBV4-3	few
CATSDLRRNYGYTF	TGTGCCACCAGTGATTTAAGGAGGAACTATGGCTACACCTTC	TRBJ1-2	NA	TRBV24-1	few
CASSRQGPRVGELFF	TGTGCCAGTTCGCGACAGGGGCCAAGGGTCGGGGAGCTGTTTTTT	TRBJ2-2	TRBD1	TRBV2	many